This T cell receptor beta chain appears in the sequencing data of a study of CD8+ T cells in alopecia areata. Turning to the study itself: Patients in the study were on tofacitinib for 6 to 18 months, then off it for 6 months.

Noted treatment: oral pan-JAK inhibitor, 5-10 mg twice daily. The sequencing template was cDNA reverse transcribed from extracted RNA. Repertoires were generated with immunoSEQ multiplex PCR, while TCRdb's copy carries only in-frame clones and drops some. Among approximately 210,000 clones listed, approximately 72% were seen once. V was trimmed by 4 bases and J by 0 bases, leaving 4 bases between them. The germline V gene has CDR1 SNHLY and CDR2 FYNNEI. The CDR3 totals 12 residues. The sequences come from CD4+ T cells sorted from blood, collected at approximately week 42, from a patient treated with tofacitinib. The chain is built from TRBV2 and TRBJ2-7, with unresolved D. This clonotype was sampled from a human donor with alopecia areata. CDR3 bases: TGTGCCAGCAGTGGACTCTCCTACGAGCAGTACTTC. Protein sequence: CASSGLSYEQYF.